Below, 14 T cell receptor beta chains from the same sample are listed, as sequenced in a study of T-cell memory formation after mild COVID-19. Each CDR3 protein gets one entry after TCRdb re-called the 5' RACE reads with MiXCR. The top ten hold about a fifth of the sample, which has about 350,000 distinct CDR3 sequences, roughly 15% seen once. Specimen: PBMCs or a T cell subset sorted from them (not recorded which). The receptors were gathered from a man between 18 and 35 years old who had mild COVID-19 (a few samples of this study predate the infection). Cell type and time point are not known.

This clonotype was counted a few times. The rearrangement links TRBV12-3 or TRBV12-4 to TRBJ1-1; D gene unclear. V lost 3 bases and J lost 5, with 10 bases in between. This CDR3 contains 13 residues. This CDR3 reads CASSFGIGTEAFF. For the CDR3, the DNA is TGTGCCAGCAGTTTTGGTATCGGGACTGAAGCTTTCTTT.

Only a few counts were recorded for this clonotype. CDR3 residues: CASSLMGTAWGNTEAFF. The CDR3 DNA is TGTGCCAGCAGCCTCATGGGGACCGCCTGGGGGAACACTGAAGCTTTCTTT. The chain is built from TRBV7-9 and TRBJ1-1, with D tentatively TRBD1 (5 bases). CDR1 and CDR2 from the germline V gene are SEHNR and FQNEAQ (reference sequence). Between the trimmed V and J ends, which lost 5 bases and 1 base, there was a span of 20 bases. The CDR3 is 17 amino acids.

To note about this clonotype: A much bigger clone sits one base away, suggesting this may be a read error. The gene calls are TRBV6-6 and TRBJ2-2, with 10 bases that match TRBD2. CDR3 length: 16 residues. Germline values: CDR1 MNHNY, CDR2 SVGAGI (reference sequence). The CDR3 loop reads CASSKGLAANTVELFF. CDR3 sequence (DNA): TGTGCCAGCAGTAAAGGACTAGCGGCGAACACCGTGGAGCTGTTTTTT.

This clonotype has just a few counts. CDR3 nucleotides: TGTGCCAGCAGCCCCCGACTAGCGGGGAACACCGGGGAGCTGTTTTTT. Translated, it gives CASSPRLAGNTGELFF. This chain links TRBV4-2 with TRBJ2-2; 10 bases align to TRBD2. Unmatched junction bases numbered 3, after V lost 4 bases and J lost 1 base. This CDR3 is 16 amino acids long. Germline V gene sequence: CDR1 LGHNA, CDR2 YNFKEQ.

This clonotype was observed a handful of times. This chain connects TRBV5-1 to TRBJ1-1; D is perhaps TRBD1 (6 bases). CDR3 length: 13 amino acids. With 6 bases removed from V and 1 base from J, the gap between germline ends came to 10 bases. The germline CDR1 and CDR2 sequences are SGHRS and YFSETQ. The CDR3 DNA reads TGCGCCAGCAACGAACAGGGGAACACTGAAGCTTTCTTT. The encoded protein is CASNEQGNTEAFF.

The sample holds a few counts of this clonotype. The genes are TRBV29-1 and TRBJ2-7; 9 bases align to TRBD1. CDR3 length equals 13 residues. The germline V gene encodes CDR1 SQVTM and CDR2 ANQGSEA. Trimming took 7 bases from V and 3 from J; bases not matched to a gene: 7. CDR3 protein: CSARGQGFYEQYF. The CDR3, as DNA: TGCAGCGCTCGGGGACAGGGCTTCTACGAGCAGTACTTC.

This clonotype was observed many times. V and J are TRBV5-1 and TRBJ2-1; no reliable D call. This CDR3 has 14 residues. Trimming removed 0 bases from V and 8 bases from J, with 12 bases in between. Germline CDR1 and CDR2: SGHRS and YFSETQ. CDR3 residues: CASSLGQVVHEQFF. CDR3 DNA: TGCGCCAGCAGCTTGGGTCAGGTGGTGCATGAGCAGTTCTTC.

This clonotype has only a few counts. The chain uses TRBV28 and TRBJ1-3; 7 bases agree with TRBD1. Trimming took 4 bases from V and 2 from J; bases not matched to a gene: 8. Germline V gene sequence: CDR1 MDHEN, CDR2 SYDVKM. This CDR3 contains 16 residues. CDR3 DNA sequence: TGTGCCAGCAGTTCCACAGGGGAGAGCACTGGAAACACCATATATTTT. Translated, it gives CASSSTGESTGNTIYF.

There are a few counts of this clonotype. The chain carries TRBV4-3 and TRBJ2-1, with 10 bases identical to TRBD2. Per germline, CDR1 LGHNA and CDR2 YSLEER. The CDR3 is made up of 17 amino acids. V was pared by 0 bases and J by 5 bases, with 7 bases of the junction left unmatched. CDR3: CASSQEALAGSDNEQFF. The CDR3, as DNA: TGCGCCAGCAGCCAAGAAGCACTAGCGGGGAGCGACAATGAGCAGTTCTTC.

The CDR3 loop is CSAIKETQYF. CDR3 nucleotide sequence: TGCAGTGCTATAAAAGAGACCCAGTACTTC. The chain carries TRBV20-1 and TRBJ2-5; D gene uncertain. Germline CDR1 is DFQATT and CDR2 is SNEGSKA (reference sequence). The germline V and J ends were trimmed by 4 bases and 3 bases, with 3 bases remaining between them. This CDR3 has 10 amino acids.

V gene TRBV2 combines with J gene TRBJ2-7; TRBD2 aligns across 7 bases. The CDR3 totals 14 residues. The trim removed 7 bases at V and 1 base at J, leaving 7 bases unmatched. The germline CDR1 and CDR2 sequences are SNHLY and FYNNEI. The DNA for the CDR3 is TGTGCCAGCACCGGGGTGGGGGGGTCCTACGAGCAGTACTTC. This sequence encodes CASTGVGGSYEQYF.

This chain connects TRBV5-4 to TRBJ2-3, with TRBD2 matching 9 bases. Germline V gene data show CDR1 as SGHNT and CDR2 as YYREEE (reference sequence). This CDR3 comprises 17 residues. Trimming removed 4 bases from V and 4 bases from J; junction bases left unmatched: 13. The CDR3 reads CASSPGLRGGPADTQYF. The CDR3 DNA follows: TGTGCCAGCAGCCCGGGATTGCGGGGGGGCCCCGCAGATACGCAGTATTTT.

The V gene is TRBV5-1, the J gene TRBJ2-7; TRBD1 might be the D (5 bases). This CDR3 is 13 amino acids long. CDR1 and CDR2 (germline): SGHRS, YFSETQ. Trimming took off 4 bases at V and 5 bases at J, with 13 bases between the two ends. CDR3 in amino acids: CASSLIWTNEQYF. The CDR3 nucleotides are TGCGCCAGCAGCCTGATTTGGACAAACGAGCAGTACTTC.

CDR3 DNA sequence: TGTGCCAGCAGCCAACTAGCGGGGGCGTCAGATACGCAGTATTTT. Translated: CASSQLAGASDTQYF. The J gene is TRBJ2-3, the V gene TRBV3-1; TRBD2 matches 10 bases. Germline values: CDR1 LGHDT, CDR2 YNNKEL (reference sequence). J lost 4 bases, V lost 2 bases, and 3 bases had no gene match. The CDR3 contains 15 residues.